These T cell receptor beta chains were read from a single sample in a study of cytomegalovirus exposure and HLA in healthy donors. Sequencing used immunoSEQ multiplex PCR; TCRdb keeps in-frame clones, though not all of them. The sample records approximately 140,000 clones, approximately 82% being singletons. Sequencing was done on a sample of PBMCs. The receptors come from a boy between 2 and 15 years old in good health and CMV-seronegative. Each CDR3 is given with its conserved first and last residue. The order of the fields is CDR3 protein, CDR3 DNA, J gene, V gene, D gene, clone size. D genes are given only for firm matches. Clone sizes are given selectively: once, few, many, or a class where the clone is expanded.

cdr3_aa: CASSPEVGIAEAFF; cdr3_nt: TGCGCCAGCAGCCCGGAGGTCGGGATAGCTGAAGCTTTCTTT; j_call: TRBJ1-1; v_call: TRBV5-1; d_call: .; clone_size: .
cdr3_aa: CASSLDGARNEQFF; cdr3_nt: TGTGCCAGCAGCTTAGATGGAGCGCGCAATGAGCAGTTCTTC; j_call: TRBJ2-1; v_call: TRBV7-3; d_call: .; clone_size: .
cdr3_aa: CASSPIALDTQYF; cdr3_nt: TGTGCCAGCAGTCCAATAGCGTTAGATACGCAGTATTTT; j_call: TRBJ2-3; v_call: TRBV27; d_call: .; clone_size: .
cdr3_aa: CASSPRGRSGNTIYF; cdr3_nt: TGTGCCAGCAGCCCTCGCGGTCGCTCTGGAAACACCATATATTTT; j_call: TRBJ1-3; v_call: TRBV7-9; d_call: .; clone_size: .
cdr3_aa: CASSQERLAGGFYNEQFF; cdr3_nt: TGCGCCAGCAGCCAAGAAAGACTAGCGGGGGGCTTTTACAATGAGCAGTTCTTC; j_call: TRBJ2-1; v_call: TRBV4-3; d_call: TRBD2; clone_size: .
cdr3_aa: CASSESSGGSTDTQYF; cdr3_nt: TGTGCCAGCAGCGAGTCGAGCGGGGGGAGCACAGATACGCAGTATTTT; j_call: TRBJ2-3; v_call: TRBV9; d_call: TRBD2; clone_size: .
cdr3_aa: CASARRPTGELFF; cdr3_nt: TGTGCCAGCGCCAGGAGGCCTACCGGGGAGCTGTTTTTT; j_call: TRBJ2-2; v_call: TRBV13; d_call: .; clone_size: .
cdr3_aa: CASSLTRDEDTEAFF; cdr3_nt: TGTGCCAGCAGCTTAACTCGGGATGAGGACACTGAAGCTTTCTTT; j_call: TRBJ1-1; v_call: TRBV7-3; d_call: .; clone_size: .
cdr3_aa: CASSLGTGLAGGPRRVEQFF; cdr3_nt: TGTGCCAGCAGTCTCGGGACGGGACTAGCGGGAGGGCCGCGTAGGGTTGAGCAGTTCTTC; j_call: TRBJ2-1; v_call: TRBV27; d_call: TRBD2; clone_size: .
cdr3_aa: CASSQDSGGWNYGYTF; cdr3_nt: TGTGCCAGCAGCCAAGACTCAGGGGGTTGGAACTATGGCTACACCTTC; j_call: TRBJ1-2; v_call: TRBV4-2; d_call: TRBD1; clone_size: once
cdr3_aa: CASSLKLGGNEQFF; cdr3_nt: TGTGCCAGCAGCTTGAAGCTAGGGGGCAATGAGCAGTTCTTC; j_call: TRBJ2-1; v_call: TRBV5-6; d_call: .; clone_size: .
cdr3_aa: CATTQQARSVGPQHF; cdr3_nt: TGTGCCACTACACAACAGGCCCGGAGCGTTGGGCCCCAGCATTTT; j_call: TRBJ1-5; v_call: TRBV19; d_call: .; clone_size: .
cdr3_aa: CASSMDRGSSDYGYTF; cdr3_nt: TGTGCCAGCAGCATGGACAGGGGCTCGTCGGACTATGGCTACACCTTC; j_call: TRBJ1-2; v_call: TRBV7-9; d_call: TRBD1; clone_size: .
cdr3_aa: CASSLDRNTEAFF; cdr3_nt: TGTGCCAGCAGCCTGGACAGGAACACTGAAGCTTTCTTT; j_call: TRBJ1-1; v_call: TRBV28; d_call: .; clone_size: once
cdr3_aa: CARILGLTATEAFF; cdr3_nt: TGTGCCAGAATCCTGGGCCTAACGGCCACTGAAGCTTTCTTT; j_call: TRBJ1-1; v_call: TRBV2; d_call: .; clone_size: .
cdr3_aa: CASSETREKETQYF; cdr3_nt: TGCGCCAGCAGTGAAACCCGGGAAAAAGAGACCCAGTACTTC; j_call: TRBJ2-5; v_call: TRBV10-1; d_call: .; clone_size: .
cdr3_aa: CASSLIRNNEKLFF; cdr3_nt: TGTGCCAGCAGTTTAATCAGAAATAATGAAAAACTGTTTTTT; j_call: TRBJ1-4; v_call: TRBV2; d_call: .; clone_size: .
cdr3_aa: CASLEAGVKNYGYTF; cdr3_nt: TGTGCCAGCTTGGAGGCGGGGGTTAAAAACTATGGCTACACCTTC; j_call: TRBJ1-2; v_call: TRBV6-1; d_call: .; clone_size: .
cdr3_aa: CATSRDVPLTDTQYF; cdr3_nt: TGTGCCACCAGCAGAGATGTACCACTCACAGATACGCAGTATTTT; j_call: TRBJ2-3; v_call: TRBV15; d_call: .; clone_size: few
cdr3_aa: CASSLGGSSYNSPLHF; cdr3_nt: TGTGCCAGCAGCTTAGGTGGCAGCTCCTATAATTCACCCCTCCACTTT; j_call: TRBJ1-6; v_call: TRBV7-3; d_call: .; clone_size: .
cdr3_aa: CASSYIGGETEAFF; cdr3_nt: TGTGCCAGCAGCTACATAGGGGGGGAGACTGAAGCTTTCTTT; j_call: TRBJ1-1; v_call: TRBV7-6; d_call: .; clone_size: .
cdr3_aa: CASSLVQQRENYGYTF; cdr3_nt: TGTGCCAGCAGCTTAGTTCAGCAGCGGGAGAACTATGGCTACACCTTC; j_call: TRBJ1-2; v_call: TRBV11-2; d_call: .; clone_size: .
cdr3_aa: CAWDRSGQGPDTQYF; cdr3_nt: TGTGCCTGGGACAGGTCGGGACAGGGGCCTGATACGCAGTATTTT; j_call: TRBJ2-3; v_call: TRBV30; d_call: TRBD1; clone_size: .
cdr3_aa: CASSPRAGLNNEQFF; cdr3_nt: TGTGCCAGCAGTCCGCGGGCGGGATTAAACAATGAGCAGTTCTTC; j_call: TRBJ2-1; v_call: TRBV6-5; d_call: .; clone_size: once
cdr3_aa: CASSEIAGSNEQFF; cdr3_nt: TGTGCCAGCAGTGAAATAGCGGGAAGTAATGAGCAGTTCTTC; j_call: TRBJ2-1; v_call: TRBV6-4; d_call: TRBD2; clone_size: .
cdr3_aa: CASSLPGQGPTDSGANVLTF; cdr3_nt: TGTGCCAGCAGCCTCCCGGGACAGGGACCCACCGATTCTGGGGCCAACGTCCTGACTTTC; j_call: TRBJ2-6; v_call: TRBV5-5; d_call: TRBD1; clone_size: once
cdr3_aa: CASSRWWDRAFDYGYTF; cdr3_nt: TGTGCCAGCAGCCGTTGGTGGGACAGGGCATTCGACTATGGCTACACCTTC; j_call: TRBJ1-2; v_call: TRBV13; d_call: TRBD1; clone_size: .
cdr3_aa: CASSGAAQETQYF; cdr3_nt: TGTGCCAGCAGTGGGGCAGCCCAAGAGACCCAGTACTTC; j_call: TRBJ2-5; v_call: TRBV2; d_call: .; clone_size: .
cdr3_aa: CASSTDRTLPTDTQYF; cdr3_nt: TGTGCCAGTAGTACCGACAGGACCCTACCCACAGATACGCAGTATTTT; j_call: TRBJ2-3; v_call: TRBV19; d_call: .; clone_size: .
cdr3_aa: CASSYSAVGGNSPLHF; cdr3_nt: TGTGCCAGCAGTTACTCGGCTGTGGGGGGTAATTCACCCCTCCACTTT; j_call: TRBJ1-6; v_call: TRBV6-6; d_call: .; clone_size: .
cdr3_aa: CASSLGAGYVSERYF; cdr3_nt: TGTGCCAGCAGCTTAGGGGCAGGGTACGTGTCGGAACGGTACTTC; j_call: TRBJ2-7; v_call: TRBV7-9; d_call: .; clone_size: few
cdr3_aa: CASSLTDTSYNEQFF; cdr3_nt: TGTGCCAGCAGCTTAACGGACACTTCCTACAATGAGCAGTTCTTC; j_call: TRBJ2-1; v_call: TRBV7-9; d_call: .; clone_size: .
cdr3_aa: CASTPGQGLGNTIYF; cdr3_nt: TGTGCCAGTACCCCGGGACAGGGATTGGGAAACACCATATATTTT; j_call: TRBJ1-3; v_call: TRBV19; d_call: TRBD1; clone_size: once
cdr3_aa: CASRRPGQGAGEQYF; cdr3_nt: TGCGCCAGCAGACGACCGGGACAGGGGGCTGGGGAGCAGTACTTC; j_call: TRBJ2-7; v_call: TRBV4-1; d_call: TRBD1; clone_size: .
cdr3_aa: CASSGVVRVHTEAFF; cdr3_nt: TGTGCCAGCAGCGGAGTGGTCCGGGTTCACACTGAAGCTTTCTTT; j_call: TRBJ1-1; v_call: TRBV7-9; d_call: .; clone_size: .
cdr3_aa: CASSRHPQDEQFF; cdr3_nt: TGTGCCAGCAGCCGACACCCTCAGGATGAGCAGTTCTTC; j_call: TRBJ2-1; v_call: TRBV7-3; d_call: .; clone_size: .
cdr3_aa: CASSAPDSNYGYTF; cdr3_nt: TGTGCCAGCAGCGCCCCGGACAGTAACTATGGCTACACCTTC; j_call: TRBJ1-2; v_call: TRBV9; d_call: .; clone_size: few
cdr3_aa: CAHMRAAGGGTEAFF; cdr3_nt: TGTGCCCACATGAGGGCCGCCGGGGGGGGCACTGAAGCTTTCTTT; j_call: TRBJ1-1; v_call: TRBV2; d_call: .; clone_size: .
cdr3_aa: CASSLGGSPLHF; cdr3_nt: TGTGCCAGCAGCTTGGGCGGATCACCCCTCCACTTT; j_call: TRBJ1-6; v_call: TRBV5-6; d_call: .; clone_size: .
cdr3_aa: CASSSYGQGGNEKLFF; cdr3_nt: TGTGCCAGCAGCTCATACGGACAGGGAGGAAATGAAAAACTGTTTTTT; j_call: TRBJ1-4; v_call: TRBV13; d_call: TRBD1; clone_size: .
cdr3_aa: CASSLRAGGFTF; cdr3_nt: TGTGCCAGCAGCTTAAGAGCAGGGGGTTTCACCTTC; j_call: TRBJ1-2; v_call: TRBV11-2; d_call: TRBD1; clone_size: .
cdr3_aa: CASSPPGRPDTQYF; cdr3_nt: TGTGCCAGCAGCCCCCCGGGTAGACCAGATACGCAGTATTTT; j_call: TRBJ2-3; v_call: TRBV5-4; d_call: .; clone_size: .
cdr3_aa: CASSQDPDWSSYNEQFF; cdr3_nt: TGCGCCAGCAGCCAAGACCCGGACTGGTCCTCCTACAATGAGCAGTTCTTC; j_call: TRBJ2-1; v_call: TRBV4-1; d_call: .; clone_size: .
cdr3_aa: CAWSQGGIDEKLFF; cdr3_nt: TGTGCCTGGAGCCAGGGAGGGATCGATGAAAAACTGTTTTTT; j_call: TRBJ1-4; v_call: TRBV30; d_call: .; clone_size: .
cdr3_aa: CASSPTSSSSGANVLTF; cdr3_nt: TGCGCCAGCAGCCCGACTAGCTCCTCTTCTGGGGCCAACGTCCTGACTTTC; j_call: TRBJ2-6; v_call: TRBV4-3; d_call: TRBD2; clone_size: .
cdr3_aa: CASSVPRDRGAGFRYEQYF; cdr3_nt: TGTGCCAGCAGTGTCCCCAGGGACCGGGGCGCGGGGTTTCGGTACGAGCAGTACTTC; j_call: TRBJ2-7; v_call: TRBV2; d_call: .; clone_size: .
cdr3_aa: CASSLDRGSHEQYF; cdr3_nt: TGTGCCAGCAGCCTCGACAGGGGGTCCCACGAGCAGTACTTC; j_call: TRBJ2-7; v_call: TRBV7-2; d_call: TRBD1; clone_size: .
cdr3_aa: CASSFRGRLPYNEQFF; cdr3_nt: TGTGCCAGCAGCTTCAGGGGCCGGTTACCCTACAATGAGCAGTTCTTC; j_call: TRBJ2-1; v_call: TRBV5-6; d_call: .; clone_size: .
cdr3_aa: CASSPQRVYPYF; cdr3_nt: TGTGCCAGCAGTCCTCAACGGGTGTACCCGTACTTC; j_call: TRBJ2-7; v_call: TRBV6-4; d_call: .; clone_size: .
cdr3_aa: CASSLEGGPDTQYF; cdr3_nt: TGTGCCAGCAGCTTGGAGGGAGGCCCGGATACGCAGTATTTT; j_call: TRBJ2-3; v_call: TRBV5-6; d_call: .; clone_size: few
cdr3_aa: CASSQGGVGDYYGYTF; cdr3_nt: TGCGCCAGCAGCCAAGGTGGGGTAGGGGACTACTATGGCTACACCTTC; j_call: TRBJ1-2; v_call: TRBV4-3; d_call: .; clone_size: .
cdr3_aa: CASSPPGEGGNQPQHF; cdr3_nt: TGTGCCAGCTCACCACCGGGGGAAGGGGGTAATCAGCCCCAGCATTTT; j_call: TRBJ1-5; v_call: TRBV18; d_call: .; clone_size: .
cdr3_aa: CASSLEGLTQETQYF; cdr3_nt: TGTGCCAGCAGCTTAGAAGGACTAACTCAAGAGACCCAGTACTTC; j_call: TRBJ2-5; v_call: TRBV7-6; d_call: .; clone_size: .
cdr3_aa: CSAGQGADYGYTF; cdr3_nt: TGCAGCGCCGGACAGGGGGCGGACTATGGCTACACCTTC; j_call: TRBJ1-2; v_call: TRBV29-1; d_call: TRBD1; clone_size: .
cdr3_aa: CAWSTGEPGELFF; cdr3_nt: TGTGCCTGGAGTACTGGGGAGCCCGGGGAGCTGTTTTTT; j_call: TRBJ2-2; v_call: TRBV30; d_call: .; clone_size: .
cdr3_aa: CASSLRAHEQYF; cdr3_nt: TGTGCCAGCAGCCTCCGTGCGCACGAGCAGTACTTC; j_call: TRBJ2-7; v_call: TRBV14; d_call: .; clone_size: few
cdr3_aa: CASRVGVDNSPLHF; cdr3_nt: TGTGCCAGCAGAGTCGGAGTCGATAATTCACCCCTCCACTTT; j_call: TRBJ1-6; v_call: TRBV6-1; d_call: .; clone_size: .
cdr3_aa: CASSHGGSDNEQFF; cdr3_nt: TGCGCCAGCAGCCACGGCGGGAGCGACAATGAGCAGTTCTTC; j_call: TRBJ2-1; v_call: TRBV4-1; d_call: TRBD2; clone_size: .
cdr3_aa: CASSLEASGRSEQFF; cdr3_nt: TGTGCCAGCAGCTTAGAGGCTAGCGGGAGGTCTGAGCAGTTCTTC; j_call: TRBJ2-1; v_call: TRBV11-3; d_call: TRBD2; clone_size: .